The rows below give T cell receptor beta chains drawn from one sample of a study of T cells in Graves' hyperthyroidism and ophthalmopathy. TCRdb independently ran MiXCR on the multiplex PCR reads; one entry per CDR3 protein. The table lists 150,000 or so distinct CDR3 sequences, about a tenth of them singletons. Sequenced: blood. The receptor set was obtained from a woman under 30 with Graves' hyperthyroidism that later progressed to Graves' ophthalmopathy. Both conserved end residues are part of each CDR3. Fields, in order: J gene, V gene, clone size, D gene, CDR3 protein, CDR3 DNA. A D gene is named only where the DNA matches it firmly. Not all rows give a size; the values are once, few, many and, for expanded clones, a class.

>TRBJ2-1|TRBV15|many|TRBD2
CATSRDSGRYNEQFF
TGTGCCACCAGCAGAGACAGCGGGAGATACAATGAGCAGTTCTTC
>TRBJ1-5|TRBV2|many|.
CASSESALNQPQHF
TGTGCCAGCAGTGAGTCGGCGTTAAATCAGCCCCAGCATTTT
>TRBJ1-1|TRBV6-5|many|.
CASSYSPNMNTEAFF
TGTGCCAGCAGTTACTCACCGAATATGAACACTGAAGCTTTCTTT
>TRBJ2-1|TRBV12-3/TRBV12-4|many|.
CASSFRGRRDNEQFF
TGTGCCAGCAGTTTCCGGGGGCGCCGGGACAATGAGCAGTTCTTC
>TRBJ2-7|TRBV28|many|TRBD2
CASSASGGVGEQYF
TGTGCCAGCAGTGCTAGCGGGGGGGTTGGAGAGCAGTACTTC
>TRBJ1-2|TRBV11-2|.|.
CASSLTGAGGAYGYTF
TGTGCCAGCAGCTTAACAGGAGCGGGCGGGGCCTATGGCTACACCTTC
>TRBJ1-6|TRBV6-4|.|.
CASSDSRFSPLHF
TGTGCCAGCAGTGACTCGAGATTTTCACCCCTCCACTTT
>TRBJ1-2|TRBV6-6|many|.
CASSYFGTSRLSGYTF
TGTGCCAGCAGTTACTTCGGGACATCTAGATTAAGTGGCTACACCTTC
>TRBJ1-5|TRBV19|many|TRBD1
CASSRGPGQDSNQPQHF
TGTGCCAGTAGCAGAGGACCGGGACAGGATAGCAATCAGCCCCAGCATTTT
>TRBJ2-5|TRBV15|many|.
CATSRGSKGETQYF
TGTGCCACCAGCAGAGGCAGTAAAGGAGAGACCCAGTACTTC
>TRBJ2-7|TRBV10-3|many|.
CAISGRTTYEQYF
TGTGCCATCAGCGGGCGGACTACCTACGAGCAGTACTTC
>TRBJ2-5|TRBV30|many|TRBD2
CASSGLAGDETQYF
TGTGCCTCTTCTGGACTAGCGGGGGATGAGACCCAGTACTTC
>TRBJ1-5|TRBV12-3/TRBV12-4|many|.
CASTGPYSNQPQHF
TGTGCCAGCACCGGTCCTTATAGCAATCAGCCCCAGCATTTT
>TRBJ2-1|TRBV9|.|TRBD2
CASSADTGGGNEQFF
TGTGCCAGCAGCGCCGATACGGGGGGTGGTAATGAGCAGTTCTTC
>TRBJ2-5|TRBV12-3/TRBV12-4|many|.
CASSLYRDTDQETQYF
TGTGCCAGCAGTTTATATCGGGACACCGACCAAGAGACCCAGTACTTC
>TRBJ2-7|TRBV11-2|many|TRBD1
CASSFTGGGYEQYF
TGTGCCAGCAGCTTCACAGGGGGCGGCTACGAGCAGTACTTC
>TRBJ2-1|TRBV20-1|many|.
CSAQRSSSYNEQFF
TGCAGTGCCCAACGAAGTAGCTCCTACAATGAGCAGTTCTTC
>TRBJ1-6|TRBV20-1|many|TRBD1
CSAHLSGTGGLPLHF
TGCAGTGCTCACCTAAGCGGGACAGGGGGCCTACCCCTCCACTTT
>TRBJ1-2|TRBV20-1|many|.
CSTFGGGYGYTF
TGCAGTACCTTCGGGGGTGGCTATGGCTACACCTTC